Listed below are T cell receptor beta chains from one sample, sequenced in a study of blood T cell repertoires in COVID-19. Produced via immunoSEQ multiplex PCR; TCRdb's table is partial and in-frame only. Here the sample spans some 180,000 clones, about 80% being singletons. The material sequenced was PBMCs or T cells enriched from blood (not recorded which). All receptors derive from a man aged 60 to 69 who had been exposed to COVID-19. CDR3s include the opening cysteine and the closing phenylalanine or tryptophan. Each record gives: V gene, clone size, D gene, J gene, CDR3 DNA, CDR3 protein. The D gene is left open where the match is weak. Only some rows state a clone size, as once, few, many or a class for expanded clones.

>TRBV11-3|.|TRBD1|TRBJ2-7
TGTGCCAGCAGCTTGGGACAGGGGGCCGACGAGCAGTACTTC
CASSLGQGADEQYF
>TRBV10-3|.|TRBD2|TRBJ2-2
TGTGCCATCAGTGAGACGCCTAGCGGACCGAACACCGGGGAGCTGTTTTTT
CAISETPSGPNTGELFF
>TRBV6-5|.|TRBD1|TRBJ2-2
TGTGCCAGCAAGACAGGGGGTAACACCGGGGAGCTGTTTTTT
CASKTGGNTGELFF
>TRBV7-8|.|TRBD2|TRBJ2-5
TGTGCCAGCAGCCTAGGGGAGGGACGACTAGGGGAGACCCAGTACTTC
CASSLGEGRLGETQYF
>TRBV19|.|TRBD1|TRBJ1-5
TGTGCCAGTACCCTCTTGAGAGGGGGCGATCAGCCCCAGCATTTT
CASTLLRGGDQPQHF
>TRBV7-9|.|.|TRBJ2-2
TGTGCCAGCAGCTTAGGGAGGCGCGTCACCGGGGAGCTGTTTTTT
CASSLGRRVTGELFF
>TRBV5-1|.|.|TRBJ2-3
TGCGCCAGCATCCTCGGAGGAGGGGCCAGGTCGGAAGATACGCAGTATTTT
CASILGGGARSEDTQYF
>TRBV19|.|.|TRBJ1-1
TGTGCCAGTAGATGGGGGGATACTGAAGCTTTCTTT
CASRWGDTEAFF
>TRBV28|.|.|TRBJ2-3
TGTGCCAGCAGCTCGACCAGGGTAATTACAGATACGCAGTATTTT
CASSSTRVITDTQYF
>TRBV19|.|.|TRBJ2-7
TGTGCCAGTAGTATCGGTTCCCTCTACGAGCAGTACTTC
CASSIGSLYEQYF
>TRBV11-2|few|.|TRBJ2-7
TGTGCCAGCAGCGACATTAGCGGTGGAGGGCCGGGGGAGCAGTACTTC
CASSDISGGGPGEQYF
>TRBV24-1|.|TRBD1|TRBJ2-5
TGTGCCACCAGTGAACGGACAGGTGGGGAGACCCAGTACTTC
CATSERTGGETQYF
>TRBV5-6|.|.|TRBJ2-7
TGTGCCAGCAGCTCACGACTGAACCCCTACGAGCAGTACTTC
CASSSRLNPYEQYF
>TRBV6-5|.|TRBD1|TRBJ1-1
TGTGCCAGCAGTTACGGGGACAGTGGAACTGAAGCTTTCTTT
CASSYGDSGTEAFF
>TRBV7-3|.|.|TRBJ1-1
TGTGCCAGCAGCTTTTTACGGGTCGAAACGGCGCCGAACACTGAAGCTTTCTTT
CASSFLRVETAPNTEAFF
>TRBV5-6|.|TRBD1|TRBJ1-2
TGTGCCAGCAGCCGTACCGGGACAGGGTCTGGCTACACCTTC
CASSRTGTGSGYTF
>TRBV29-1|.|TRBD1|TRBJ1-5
TGCAGCGTTGGGACAGGGGGCCTACAGCCCCAGCATTTT
CSVGTGGLQPQHF
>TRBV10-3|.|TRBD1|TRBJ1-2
TGTGTCATCAGCTCACAGGGGGCGGTGGGCTACACCTTC
CVISSQGAVGYTF
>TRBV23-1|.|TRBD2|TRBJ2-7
TGCGCCAGCAGTCAGAGGACTAGCGGGGATTTTTACGAGCAGTACTTC
CASSQRTSGDFYEQYF
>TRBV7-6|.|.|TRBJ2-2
TGTGCCAGCAGCTACCAAACAGGGCCGAACACCGGGGAGCTGTTTTTT
CASSYQTGPNTGELFF
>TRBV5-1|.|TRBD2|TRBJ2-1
TGCGCCAGCAGCTTGGTACTAGCGGGAGCCAACAATGAGCAGTTCTTC
CASSLVLAGANNEQFF
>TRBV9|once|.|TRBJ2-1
TGTGCCAGCAGCCCAGGGGACAACTACAATGAGCAGTTCTTC
CASSPGDNYNEQFF
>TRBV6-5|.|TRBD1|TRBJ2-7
TGTGCCAGCAGCGCCGAAGGGACAGGGTACTACGAGCAGTACTTC
CASSAEGTGYYEQYF
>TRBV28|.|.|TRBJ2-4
TGTGCCAGCAGTCCTCAGGGACTCCCGCCTGCCATTCAGTACTTC
CASSPQGLPPAIQYF
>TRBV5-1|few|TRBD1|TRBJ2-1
TGCGCCAGCAGCTTCGATACAGGGGCGGGTGAGCAGTTCTTC
CASSFDTGAGEQFF
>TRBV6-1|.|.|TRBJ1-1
TGTGCCAGCAGTGAACAGATTTCGTCCGCCGAAGCTTTCTTT
CASSEQISSAEAFF
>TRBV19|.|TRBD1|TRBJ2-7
TGTGCCAGTACCGACCCGGGACAGGCGGCCTACGAGCAGTACTTC
CASTDPGQAAYEQYF
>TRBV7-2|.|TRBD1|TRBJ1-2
TGTGCCAGCAGCTTAGTGGGGGGGACAGGGGATAACTATGGCTACACCTTC
CASSLVGGTGDNYGYTF
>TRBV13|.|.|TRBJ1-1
TGTGCCAGCAGCTTACTCGCAGTTGTGAACACTGAAGCTTTCTTT
CASSLLAVVNTEAFF
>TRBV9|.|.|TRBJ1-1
TGTGCCAGCAGCCCACGGGACACTGAAGCTTTCTTT
CASSPRDTEAFF
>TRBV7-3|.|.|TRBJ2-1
TGTGCCAGCAGCTTAGGGACTTACAATGAGCAGTTCTTC
CASSLGTYNEQFF
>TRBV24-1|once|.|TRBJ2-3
TGTGCCACCAGTGATTTTAGGCAGGAAGGCACAGATACGCAGTATTTT
CATSDFRQEGTDTQYF
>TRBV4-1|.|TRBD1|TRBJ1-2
TGCGCCAGCAGCGTGACAGGGGGCGCAAGTGGCTACACCTTC
CASSVTGGASGYTF
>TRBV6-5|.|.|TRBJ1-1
TGTGCCAGCATCAAGTGGGGGGACAACACTGAAGCTTTCTTT
CASIKWGDNTEAFF
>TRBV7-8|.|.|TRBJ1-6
TGTGCCAGCAGCTTAGCAGTCCGACAACTCCTTGGTAATTCACCCCTCCACTTT
CASSLAVRQLLGNSPLHF
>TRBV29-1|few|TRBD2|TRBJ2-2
TGCAGCTTCCGGACTAGCGGGAGCAGCACCGGGGAGCTGTTTTTT
CSFRTSGSSTGELFF
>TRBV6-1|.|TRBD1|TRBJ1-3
TGTGCCAGCAGTGAAGGACTCGGACAGGGAGCGGGAAACACCATATATTTT
CASSEGLGQGAGNTIYF
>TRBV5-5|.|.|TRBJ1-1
TGTGCCAGCAGCTTGGCCGGGGGGTTGAACACTGAAGCTTTCTTT
CASSLAGGLNTEAFF
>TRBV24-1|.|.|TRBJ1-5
TGTGCCACCAGTGACGGCAGGGGCGTTAGCAATCAGCCCCAGCATTTT
CATSDGRGVSNQPQHF
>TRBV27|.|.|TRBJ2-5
TGTGCCAGCAGTCCCCGCCTAGCGGAGACCCAGTACTTC
CASSPRLAETQYF
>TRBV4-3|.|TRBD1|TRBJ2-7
TGCGCCAGCAGCCAAGCTCAGGGGGCACACGAGCAGTACTTC
CASSQAQGAHEQYF
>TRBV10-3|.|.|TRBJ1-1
TGTGCCATCAGTGAGAATGAGGGCTTCACTGAAGCTTTCTTT
CAISENEGFTEAFF
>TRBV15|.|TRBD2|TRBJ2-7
TGTGCCACCAGTCGCGGGGGGTACGAGCAGTACTTC
CATSRGGYEQYF
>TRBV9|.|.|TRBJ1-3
TGTGCCAGCAGCGGCTCCGGGAACTCTGGAAACACCATATATTTT
CASSGSGNSGNTIYF
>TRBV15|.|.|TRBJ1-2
TGTGCCACCAGCAGAGTTCGGGGAGCCGGGGGCTACACCTTC
CATSRVRGAGGYTF
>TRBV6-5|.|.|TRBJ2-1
TGTGCCAGCGGGGGAGGTTTGGTTGTATTCAATGAGCAGTTCTTC
CASGGGLVVFNEQFF
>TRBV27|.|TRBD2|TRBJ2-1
TGTGCCAGCAGTTCGTACGCTAGCGGGACTGAGCAGTTCTTC
CASSSYASGTEQFF
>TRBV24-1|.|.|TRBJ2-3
TGTGCCACCAGCCTGGGACTGAATATCGATACGCAGTATTTT
CATSLGLNIDTQYF
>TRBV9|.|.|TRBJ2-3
TGTGCCAGCAAGGGGAACACAGATACGCAGTATTTT
CASKGNTDTQYF
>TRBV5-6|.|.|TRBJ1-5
TGTGCCAGCAGCTTGCAGGGGATCCAGCCCCAGCATTTT
CASSLQGIQPQHF
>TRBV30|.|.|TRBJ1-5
TGTGCCTGGGGGGAAGGAGGTCAGCCCCAGCATTTT
CAWGEGGQPQHF